This TCR beta chain was observed in a study of beta chain features in type 1 diabetes. Notes on the study in general: In type 1 diabetes patients, VDJ junctions had fewer insertions; deletions at these junctions were more frequent. Among all four CD4+ subsets, Type 1 diabetes patients had TCRB CDR3s that were moderately but significantly shorter. Relative to healthy donors, patients appeared to have naive, central memory and Treg TCRB repertoires that were more similar.

Investigators reverse transcribed all isolated RNA, so they sequenced expressed TCRB transcripts. Profiled with immunoSEQ multiplex PCR; TCRdb holds only in-frame clones, not every one. Among roughly 330,000 clones listed, roughly 13% were seen once. In the case of this clone: The antigen is undetermined.

This receptor was identified in a woman aged 18-35 years with type 1 diabetes. Specimen: naive CD4+ T cells from blood.

CDR3 nucleotides: TGTGCCAGTTCTTTACAGGGGACAACCTACGAGCAGTACTTC. Its translation is CASSLQGTTYEQYF. The rearrangement uses TRBV19 and TRBJ2-7; 7 bases match TRBD1. Trimming took 8 bases from V and 2 from J; bases not matched to a gene: 9. The CDR3 is made up of 14 amino acids. CDR1 is LNHDA and CDR2 is SQIVND in the germline V gene (reference sequence).